This T cell receptor beta chain was captured by sequencing in a study of blood T cell repertoires in COVID-19. Across the study: Some COVID-19 samples were acute and others convalescent; all came from the United States, Italy and Spain.

Original analysis: Amplified reference gene primers provided the basis for estimating nucleated cell counts. The repertoire was sequenced with immunoSEQ multiplex PCR; TCRdb's copy has only in-frame clones and lacks some. That table is the source of V, J and clone size, and D and trimming were worked out from the DNA. This sample has just under 150,000 clones, with approximately 84% found just once. CDR3 length equals 15 residues. CDR1 SGDLS and CDR2 YYNGEE come from the germline V gene. V lost 4 bases and J lost 4, with 15 bases in between. This chain connects TRBV9 to TRBJ1-3; D not resolved. The specimen sequenced was peripheral blood. This sequence was found in a human donor with acute or convalescent COVID-19. The donor label of this sample is uncertain. The CDR3 reads CASSKRGNEGNTIYF. The CDR3 DNA reads TGTGCCAGCAGCAAGAGAGGGAATGAGGGAAACACCATATATTTT.